The 28 T cell receptor beta chains below come from one sample, sequenced in a study of cytotoxic CD8 clonotypes in ibrutinib-treated CLL. The protocol was immunoSEQ multiplex PCR, while the TCRdb copy is restricted to in-frame clones and leaves out a portion. The sample lists 300,000 or so clones, under 70% seen once, with roughly 6.3% in the top ten. The specimen comprised PBMCs, sampled after 36 months of ibrutinib treatment. The origin of the receptors is a human donor with chronic lymphocytic leukemia.

The chain couples TRBV5-6 to TRBJ2-1, with D perhaps matching TRBD1 (5 bases). V lost 0 bases to trimming and J lost 8 bases, with 12 bases between them. This CDR3 region has 14 residues. Germline V gene sequence: CDR1 SGHDT, CDR2 YYEEEE. The CDR3 sequence is CASSLGPGLDEQFF. CDR3 nucleotides: TGTGCCAGCAGCTTGGGCCCAGGGCTCGATGAGCAGTTCTTC.

The chain employs TRBV5-8 and TRBJ2-2; D perhaps matches TRBD2 (5 bases). The V end was cut by 4 bases, the J end by 5 bases, with 12 bases between. CDR1 and CDR2 from the germline V gene are SGHTS and YDEGEE. This CDR3 is 14 amino acids long. CDR3 loop: CASSLDWPTGELFF. The CDR3 nucleotides read TGTGCCAGCAGCCTGGACTGGCCAACCGGGGAGCTGTTTTTT.

V gene TRBV4-1 combines with J gene TRBJ1-1; D ambiguous. V gave up 5 bases and J gave up 2 bases, with 9 bases separating them. The CDR3 has 13 amino acids. Germline V lookup: CDR1 MGHRA, CDR2 YSYEKL. This chain's CDR3 is CASSNEPNTEAFF. The CDR3 nucleotides read TGCGCCAGCAGCAACGAGCCTAACACTGAAGCTTTCTTT.

The rearrangement uses TRBV6-5 and TRBJ2-1; 7 bases fit TRBD2. The CDR3 has 15 amino acids. Germline lookup yields CDR1 MNHEY and CDR2 SVGAGI. The V gene end was trimmed by 5 bases and the J gene end by 4 bases; junction bases not matched to a gene: 8. The CDR3 bases are TGTGCCAGCAGTCCCTTCCCCGGGGGGTACAATGAGCAGTTCTTC. The encoded protein is CASSPFPGGYNEQFF.

The genes are TRBV7-6 and TRBJ1-1, with TRBD1 as a possible D gene (5 bases). The CDR3 has 12 residues. Germline V gives CDR1 SGHVS, CDR2 FNYEAQ. The V end was cut by 5 bases, the J end by 4 bases, with 8 bases between. CDR3 protein: CASSHDSTEAFF. In DNA, the CDR3 is TGTGCCAGCAGCCACGACAGCACTGAAGCTTTCTTT.

The genes are TRBV7-2 and TRBJ2-2, with 9 nucleotides matching TRBD2. The V gene end was trimmed by 7 bases and the J gene end by 7 bases; junction bases not matched to a gene: 13. Germline V gene data show CDR1 as SGHTA and CDR2 as FQGNSA. The CDR3 runs to 16 residues. Here the CDR3 reads CASNTLAGVMVGELFF. CDR3 sequence (DNA): TGTGCCAGCAACACATTAGCGGGGGTAATGGTCGGGGAGCTGTTTTTT.

CDR3 sequence: CASSTGREETQYF. CDR3 nucleotide sequence: TGTGCCAGCAGTACCGGCAGGGAAGAGACCCAGTACTTC. The rearrangement links TRBV7-2 to TRBJ2-5, with D possibly TRBD1 on 5 matching bases. Germline V gives CDR1 SGHTA, CDR2 FQGNSA. V lost 6 bases and J 3 bases, leaving 11 bases between the germline ends. The CDR3 has 13 residues. Complete variable domain (other parts from reference TRBV7-2 and TRBJ2-5): GAGVSQSPSNKVTEKGKDVELRCDPISGHTALYWYRQSLGQGLEFLIYFQGNSAPDKSGLPSDRFSAERTGGSVSTLTIQRTQQEDSAVYLCASSTGREETQYFGPGTRLLVL.

The chain carries TRBV19 and TRBJ1-2, with TRBD1 as a possible D gene (6 bases). The CDR3 totals 15 residues. Trimming shortened V by 6 bases and J by 5 bases, and 19 bases separated the two germline ends. CDR1 LNHDA and CDR2 SQIVND come from the germline V gene (reference sequence). This CDR3 is CASRAVTGLGYGYTF. Written as DNA, the CDR3 is TGTGCCAGTAGGGCCGTGACAGGTTTGGGATATGGCTACACCTTC.

The CDR3 is CASSYYGGWTGELFF. CDR3 nucleotide sequence: TGTGCCAGCAGTTACTACGGGGGCTGGACCGGGGAGCTGTTTTTT. The V call is TRBV6-5, the J call TRBJ2-2; possibly TRBD1 or TRBD2 for D (6 bases each). Germline V CDR1 and CDR2: MNHEY, SVGAGI. Trimming cost V 1 base and J 5 bases, with 11 bases left between them. There are 15 residues in the CDR3.

This clone was observed a single time. The V and J genes are TRBV7-8 and TRBJ2-3; no clear D gene. This CDR3 is built from 13 residues. Deletions cut 1 base from V and 6 bases from J, with 8 bases between. Looked up from germline, CDR1 is SGHVS and CDR2 is FQNEAQ. The CDR3 loop is CASSLGQADTQYF. In DNA, the CDR3 is TGTGCCAGCAGCTTAGGGCAGGCCGATACGCAGTATTTT. The whole variable domain, remainder taken from reference TRBV7-8 and TRBJ2-3, is GAGVSQSPRYKVAKRGQDVALRCDPISGHVSLFWYQQALGQGPEFLTYFQNEAQLDKSGLPSDRFFAERPEGSVSTLKIQRTQQEDSAVYLCASSLGQADTQYFGPGTRLTVL.

The CDR3 loop is CASSLIAGTPYEQYF. The CDR3 DNA follows: TGTGCCAGCAGTCTCATAGCGGGGACTCCCTACGAGCAGTACTTC. The rearrangement joins TRBV7-2 to TRBJ2-7; 8 bases are a match to TRBD2. The CDR3 spans 15 residues. V dropped 6 bases and J dropped 2; count of bases not matched to a gene: 9. Germline CDR1 reads SGHTA; CDR2 reads FQGNSA. The complete variable domain, with remaining parts taken from reference TRBV7-2 and TRBJ2-7, reads GAGVSQSPSNKVTEKGKDVELRCDPISGHTALYWYRQSLGQGLEFLIYFQGNSAPDKSGLPSDRFSAERTGGSVSTLTIQRTQQEDSAVYLCASSLIAGTPYEQYFGPGTRLTVT.

The chain employs TRBV25-1 and TRBJ1-6; no clear D. The CDR3 runs 13 residues. CDR1 is MGHDK and CDR2 is SYGVNS in the germline V gene. The V gene lost 8 bases and the J gene lost 5 bases, with 10 bases spanning the gap. This CDR3 is CASGGRNNSPLHF. The CDR3 DNA reads as TGTGCCAGCGGAGGACGGAATAATTCACCCCTCCACTTT.

This chain connects TRBV7-9 to TRBJ2-5; D possibly corresponds to TRBD1 (6 bases). The CDR3 covers 18 residues. The germline gives CDR1 SEHNR, CDR2 FQNEAQ (reference sequence). V lost 1 base and J 0 bases, leaving 18 bases between the germline ends. CDR3 in amino acids: CASSLVQGPFSYQETQYF. The CDR3 nucleotides are TGTGCCAGCAGCTTAGTTCAGGGGCCTTTCTCGTACCAAGAGACCCAGTACTTC.

The CDR3: CASSRGQAQETQYF. The CDR3 DNA reads TGTGCCAGCAGCCGAGGACAGGCCCAGGAGACCCAGTACTTC. The V gene is TRBV11-2, the J gene TRBJ2-5; 7 bases line up with TRBD1. Unmatched junction bases numbered 8, after V lost 5 bases and J lost 5 bases. Germline CDR1 SGHAT, CDR2 FQNNGV. The CDR3 runs to 14 residues.

V usage is TRBV10-3 and J usage is TRBJ1-2; 9 nucleotides match TRBD1. The CDR3 is made up of 13 amino acids. V was clipped by 9 bases and J by 6 bases; unmatched bases: 8. Germline V lookup: CDR1 ENHRY, CDR2 SYGVKD. This chain's CDR3 is CAISRDRANGYTF. Written as DNA, the CDR3 is TGTGCCATTTCTCGGGACAGGGCAAATGGCTACACCTTC.

The rearrangement joins TRBV28 to TRBJ2-7, with D hard to call. The length of the CDR3 is 14 residues. CDR1 and CDR2 (germline): MDHEN, SYDVKM. Trimming removed 2 bases from V and 0 bases from J, with 8 bases in between. Here the CDR3 DNA reads TGTGCCAGCAGTTTAAGGGCCCACTCCTACGAGCAGTACTTC. The encoded protein is CASSLRAHSYEQYF.

This clone was counted a single time. J is TRBJ2-7 and V is TRBV15; possibly TRBD1 for D (5 bases). This CDR3 region has 14 residues. Looked up from germline, CDR1 is LNHNV and CDR2 is YYDKDF (reference sequence). Trimming took off 4 bases at V and 3 bases at J, with 13 bases between the two ends. The CDR3 bases are TGTGCCACCAGCACAATAGGACACATCTACGAGCAGTACTTC. Protein: CATSTIGHIYEQYF.

The V and J genes are TRBV5-6 and TRBJ2-1, with 13 bases fitting TRBD2. CDR1 SGHDT and CDR2 YYEEEE come from the germline V gene. The CDR3 totals 14 residues. V shed 4 bases, J shed 9 bases, and the junction held 4 bases outside the gene matches. CDR3 amino acids: CASSRTSGSGEQFF. CDR3 nucleotide sequence: TGTGCCAGCAGCCGGACTAGCGGGAGTGGTGAGCAGTTCTTC.

The CDR3 DNA reads as TGTGCCACCAGCAGAGACAGCGCCACCTACAATGAGCAGTTCTTC. It yields the protein CATSRDSATYNEQFF. V gene TRBV15 combines with J gene TRBJ2-1; D is unresolved. This CDR3 has 15 residues. Germline V gene data show CDR1 as LNHNV and CDR2 as YYDKDF (reference sequence). Trimming left V 0 bases short and J 2 bases short, with 8 bases between.

This clone occurred a few times. The rearrangement uses TRBV9 and TRBJ2-1, with D uncertain. The CDR3 spans 13 residues. V gave up 4 bases and J gave up 4 bases, with 9 bases separating them. Germline-derived CDR1 and CDR2 are SGDLS and YYNGEE. The chain's CDR3 is CASSLTPYNEQFF. The CDR3 DNA is TGTGCCAGCAGCCTAACGCCTTACAATGAGCAGTTCTTC.

Only a few counts were recorded for this clone. The gene calls are TRBV19 and TRBJ1-5; D possibly corresponds to TRBD1 (6 bases). The CDR3 is 13 amino acids. Trimming took 9 bases from V and 4 from J, leaving 13 bases between them. Germline V gene data show CDR1 as LNHDA and CDR2 as SQIVND (reference sequence). Here the CDR3 reads CASRRTENQPQHF. CDR3 nucleotide sequence: TGTGCCAGCCGAAGGACAGAAAATCAGCCCCAGCATTTT.

The rearrangement joins TRBV28 to TRBJ2-7, with a weak D call TRBD1 (6 bases). The germline V gene has CDR1 MDHEN and CDR2 SYDVKM. The CDR3 is 15 residues long. V was shortened by 4 bases and J by 0 bases, with 13 bases between the two germline ends. The chain's CDR3 is CASSSSTGSSYEQYF. The CDR3 coding sequence is TGTGCCAGCAGTTCGTCGACAGGTTCCTCCTACGAGCAGTACTTC.

This rearrangement joins TRBV11-2 to TRBJ2-5, with D unclear. Per germline, CDR1 SGHAT and CDR2 FQNNGV. V was shortened by 1 base and J by 4 bases, with 13 bases between the two germline ends. The CDR3 has 15 amino acids. The CDR3 is CASSLATHWRETQYF. CDR3 nucleotides: TGTGCCAGCAGCTTAGCTACTCATTGGCGAGAGACCCAGTACTTC.

The V call is TRBV29-1, the J call TRBJ2-1, with D perhaps TRBD1 or TRBD2 (7 bases each). Germline CDR1 reads SQVTM; CDR2 reads ANQGSEA. The CDR3 is 15 residues long. V was clipped by 4 bases and J by 7 bases, with 20 bases between them. CDR3 loop: CSVGRWEGQLNEQFF. DNA of the CDR3: TGCAGCGTTGGAAGGTGGGAGGGACAGTTAAATGAGCAGTTCTTC.

This chain uses TRBV11-2 with TRBJ2-5; either TRBD1 or TRBD2 may supply D (5 bases each). With 5 bases removed from V and 7 bases from J, the gap between germline ends came to 17 bases. From germline, CDR1 is SGHAT and CDR2 FQNNGV. This CDR3 comprises 14 residues. The CDR3 DNA follows: TGTGCCAGCAGCCAAACCGGGACGTTGGGGACCCAGTACTTC. Its translation: CASSQTGTLGTQYF.

The chain is built from TRBV10-1 and TRBJ2-3; TRBD2 aligns across 12 bases. This CDR3 is built from 20 residues. J lost 0 bases, V lost 0 bases, and 10 bases had no gene match. The V gene's germline CDR1 is WNHNN and CDR2 SYGVQD (reference sequence). CDR3 region: CASSESQLAGGATSTDTQYF. DNA of the CDR3: TGCGCCAGCAGTGAGTCTCAACTAGCGGGGGGAGCAACTAGCACAGATACGCAGTATTTT.

V gene TRBV4-1 combines with J gene TRBJ2-5; the match to TRBD2 covers 12 bases. CDR3 length: 18 amino acids. Trimming removed 4 bases from V and 4 bases from J; junction bases left unmatched: 13. From germline, CDR1 is MGHRA and CDR2 YSYEKL. CDR3 in amino acids: CASSPPRTSGAARETQYF. CDR3 nucleotide sequence: TGCGCCAGCAGCCCCCCTCGGACTAGCGGGGCGGCTCGAGAGACCCAGTACTTC.

The chain is built from TRBV18 and TRBJ1-2, with 10 bases identical to TRBD1. CDR1 and CDR2 from the germline V gene are KGHSH and LQKENI. Unmatched junction bases numbered 4, after V lost 3 bases and J lost 6 bases. The CDR3 contains 14 residues. The CDR3 sequence is CASSPFGTGDGYTF. For the CDR3, the DNA is TGTGCCAGCTCACCTTTCGGGACAGGGGATGGCTACACCTTC.